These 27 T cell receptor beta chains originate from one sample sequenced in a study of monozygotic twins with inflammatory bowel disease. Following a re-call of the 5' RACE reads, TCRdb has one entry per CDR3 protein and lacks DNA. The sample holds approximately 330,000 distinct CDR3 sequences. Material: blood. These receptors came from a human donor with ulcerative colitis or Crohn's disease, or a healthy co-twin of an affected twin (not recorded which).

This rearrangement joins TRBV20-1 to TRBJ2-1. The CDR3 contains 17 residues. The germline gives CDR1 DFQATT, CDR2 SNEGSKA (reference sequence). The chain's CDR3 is CSARGVAGGSSYNEQFF.

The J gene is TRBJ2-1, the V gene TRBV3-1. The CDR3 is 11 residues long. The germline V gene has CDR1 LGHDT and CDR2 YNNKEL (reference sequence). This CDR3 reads CASSHFNEQFF.

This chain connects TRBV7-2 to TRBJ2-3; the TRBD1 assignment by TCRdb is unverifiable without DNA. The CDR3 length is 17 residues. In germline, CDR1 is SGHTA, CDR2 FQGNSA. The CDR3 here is CASSPRGTGLNTDTQYF.

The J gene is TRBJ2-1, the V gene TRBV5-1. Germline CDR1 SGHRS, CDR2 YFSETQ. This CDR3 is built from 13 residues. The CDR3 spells CASSLARWDEQFF.

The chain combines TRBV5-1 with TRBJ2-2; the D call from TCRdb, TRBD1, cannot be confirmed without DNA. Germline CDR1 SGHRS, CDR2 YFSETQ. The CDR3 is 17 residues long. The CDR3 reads CASSTLPQGTNTGELFF.

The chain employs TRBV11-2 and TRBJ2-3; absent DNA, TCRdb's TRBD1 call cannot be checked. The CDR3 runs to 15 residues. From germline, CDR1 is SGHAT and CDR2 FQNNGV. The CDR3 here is CASSLSATGLDTQYF.

The CDR3 sequence is CASSDLNYGYTF. The chain couples TRBV2 to TRBJ1-2. In germline, CDR1 is SNHLY, CDR2 FYNNEI. CDR3 length: 12 residues.

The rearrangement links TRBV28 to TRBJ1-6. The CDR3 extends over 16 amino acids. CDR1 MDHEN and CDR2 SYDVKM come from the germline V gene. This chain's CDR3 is CASSFPGNSYNSPLHF.

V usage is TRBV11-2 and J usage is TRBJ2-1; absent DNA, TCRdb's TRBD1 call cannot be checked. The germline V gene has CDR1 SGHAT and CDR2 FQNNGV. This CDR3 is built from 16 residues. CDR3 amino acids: CASSLGDRALVNEQFF.

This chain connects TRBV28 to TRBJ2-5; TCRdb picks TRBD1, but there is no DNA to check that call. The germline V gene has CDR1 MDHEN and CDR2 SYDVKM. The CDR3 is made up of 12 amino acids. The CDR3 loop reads CASNVGRGSQYF. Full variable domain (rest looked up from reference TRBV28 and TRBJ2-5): DVKVTQSSRYLVKRTGEKVFLECVQDMDHENMFWYRQDPGLGLRLIYFSYDVKMKEKGDIPEGYSVSREKKERFSLILESASTNQTSMYLCASNVGRGSQYFGPGTRLLVL.

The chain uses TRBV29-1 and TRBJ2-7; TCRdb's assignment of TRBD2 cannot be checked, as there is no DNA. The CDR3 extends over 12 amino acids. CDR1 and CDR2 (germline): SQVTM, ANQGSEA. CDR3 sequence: CSVEGLSYEQYF.

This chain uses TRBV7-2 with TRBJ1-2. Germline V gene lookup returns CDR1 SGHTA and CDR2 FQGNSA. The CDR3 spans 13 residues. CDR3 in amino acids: CASSQTHSYGYTF.

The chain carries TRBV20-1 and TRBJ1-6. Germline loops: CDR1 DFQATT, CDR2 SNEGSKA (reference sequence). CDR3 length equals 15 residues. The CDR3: CSARVESSYNSPLHF.

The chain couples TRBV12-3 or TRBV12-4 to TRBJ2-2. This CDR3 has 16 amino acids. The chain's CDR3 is CASSRRRLSGTGELFF.

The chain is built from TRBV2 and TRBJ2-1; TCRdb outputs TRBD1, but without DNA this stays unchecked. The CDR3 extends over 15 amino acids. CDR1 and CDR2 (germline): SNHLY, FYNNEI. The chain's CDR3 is CASSGTGESYNEQFF. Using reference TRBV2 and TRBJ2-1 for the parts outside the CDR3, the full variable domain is EPEVTQTPSHQVTQMGQEVILRCVPISNHLYFYWYRQILGQKVEFLVSFYNNEISEKSEIFDDQFSVERPDGSNFTLKIRSTKLEDSAMYFCASSGTGESYNEQFFGPGTRLTVL.

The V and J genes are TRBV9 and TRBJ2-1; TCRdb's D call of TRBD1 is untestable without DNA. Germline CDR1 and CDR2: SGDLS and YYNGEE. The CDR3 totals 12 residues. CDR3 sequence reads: CASSLDWGEQFF.

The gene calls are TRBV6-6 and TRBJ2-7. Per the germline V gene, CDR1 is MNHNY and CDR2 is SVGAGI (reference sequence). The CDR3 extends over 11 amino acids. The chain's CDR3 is CASSETAEQYF.

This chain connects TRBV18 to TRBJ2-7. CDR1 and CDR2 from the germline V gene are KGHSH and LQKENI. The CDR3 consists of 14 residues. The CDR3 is CASSSTGGLREQYF.

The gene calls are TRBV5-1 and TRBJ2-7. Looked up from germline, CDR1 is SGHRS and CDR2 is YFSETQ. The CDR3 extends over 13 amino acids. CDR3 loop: CASSRGATYEQYF.

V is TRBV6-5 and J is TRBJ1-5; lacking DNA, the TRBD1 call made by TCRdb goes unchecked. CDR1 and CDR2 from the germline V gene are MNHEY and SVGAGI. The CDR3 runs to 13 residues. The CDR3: CASRYGRDQPQHF.

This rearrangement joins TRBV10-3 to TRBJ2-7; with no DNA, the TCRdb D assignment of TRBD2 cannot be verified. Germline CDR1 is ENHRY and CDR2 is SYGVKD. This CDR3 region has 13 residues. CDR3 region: CATGLAGSYEQYF.

The CDR3 sequence: CAWSSGTSSYEQYF. This rearrangement joins TRBV30 to TRBJ2-7; the TRBD2 assignment by TCRdb is unverifiable without DNA. CDR3 length: 14 residues. Per the germline V gene, CDR1 is GTSNPN and CDR2 is SVGIG (reference sequence).

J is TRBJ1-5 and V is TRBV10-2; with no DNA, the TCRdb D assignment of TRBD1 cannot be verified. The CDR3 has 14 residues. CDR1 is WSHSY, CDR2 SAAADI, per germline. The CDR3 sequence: CASSDRGGNQPQHF.

The CDR3 reads CASSEQGENEQFF. This chain connects TRBV10-1 to TRBJ2-1; TCRdb outputs TRBD1, but without DNA this stays unchecked. Germline V CDR1 and CDR2: WNHNN, SYGVQD (reference sequence). The CDR3 is 13 amino acids.

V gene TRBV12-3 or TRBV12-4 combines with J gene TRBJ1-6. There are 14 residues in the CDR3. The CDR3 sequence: CASSLKGTGSPLHF.

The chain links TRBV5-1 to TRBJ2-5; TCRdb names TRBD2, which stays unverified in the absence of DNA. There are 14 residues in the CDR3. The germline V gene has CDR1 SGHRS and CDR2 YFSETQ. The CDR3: CASSSGTSKETQYF.

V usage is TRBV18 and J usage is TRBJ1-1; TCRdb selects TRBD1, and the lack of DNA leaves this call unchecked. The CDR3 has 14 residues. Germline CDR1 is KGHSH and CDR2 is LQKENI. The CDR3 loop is CASSPPTMGLAAFF.